This T cell receptor beta chain was observed in a study of T cell changes during pregnancy in multiple sclerosis. Germline CDR1 reads SEHNR; CDR2 reads FQNEAQ (reference sequence). V lost 1 base, J lost 4 bases, and 8 bases lay in between. This CDR3 has 14 amino acids. This clone has a single count. Libraries were prepared by immunoSEQ multiplex PCR; TCRdb keeps only in-frame clonotypes and omits some of them. The table lists 90,000 to 120,000 clones, 85% to 95% of them singletons. The sample was peripheral blood, taken in the third trimester of pregnancy. The V and J genes are TRBV7-9 and TRBJ1-5, with TRBD1 as a possible D gene (5 bases). The sequence was collected from a female donor in good health, enrolled as a control in a pregnancy study. This CDR3 is CASSLGEGNQPQHF. The DNA of the CDR3 is TGTGCCAGCAGCTTAGGGGAGGGGAATCAGCCCCAGCATTTT.